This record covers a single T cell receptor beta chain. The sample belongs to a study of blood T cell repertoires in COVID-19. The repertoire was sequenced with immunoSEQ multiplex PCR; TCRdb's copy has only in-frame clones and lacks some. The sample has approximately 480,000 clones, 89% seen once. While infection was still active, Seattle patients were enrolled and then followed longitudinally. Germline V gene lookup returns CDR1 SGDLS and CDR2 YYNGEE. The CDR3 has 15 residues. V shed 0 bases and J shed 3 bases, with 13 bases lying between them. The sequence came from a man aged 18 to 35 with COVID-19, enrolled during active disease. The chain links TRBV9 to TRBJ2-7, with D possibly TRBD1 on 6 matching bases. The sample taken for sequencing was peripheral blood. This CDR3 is CASSVGQAQIYEQYF. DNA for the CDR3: TGTGCCAGCAGCGTAGGACAGGCCCAAATCTACGAGCAGTACTTC.